This is a list of T cell receptor beta chains from one sample in a study of regulatory T cells in long-lasting Graves disease. TCRdb fed the multiplex PCR reads into MiXCR, producing one record per CDR3 protein. This sample yields 500,000 to 800,000 distinct CDR3 sequences, of which about 32% are seen a single time; 35% to 55% belongs to the top ten. The sample here was peripheral blood mononuclear cells (PBMCs), taken when the disease was refractory, from a patient treated with antithyroid drugs. The receptor set was obtained from a female donor with Graves disease. Each CDR3 is given with its conserved first and last residue. A D gene is named only where the DNA matches it firmly. Rows give clone size only sometimes, using once, few, many, or a class for an expanded clone.

abundance,d_gene,v_gene,j_gene,CDR3nt,CDR3aa
few,NA,TRBV30,TRBJ2-1,TGTGCCTGGAAAATCCAGGGGGGGAATGAGCAGTTCTTC,CAWKIQGGNEQFF
few,TRBD2,TRBV7-2,TRBJ2-2,TGTGCCAGCAGCTCCTCGCTAGCGGCGTACACCGGGGAGCTGTTTTTT,CASSSSLAAYTGELFF
few,NA,TRBV3-1,TRBJ1-1,TGTGCCAGCAGCCAAGAGCCAGTTGGTAACCTCCAGGAAGCTTTCTTT,CASSQEPVGNLQEAFF
NA,NA,TRBV19,TRBJ1-5,TGTGCCAGTAGTATCGCAGTCTGGGATCAGCCCCAGCATTTT,CASSIAVWDQPQHF
few,NA,TRBV3-1,TRBJ1-2,TGTGCCAGCAGGTCAAATTCAGGGAACTATGGCTACACCTTC,CASRSNSGNYGYTF
few,NA,TRBV7-9,TRBJ1-2,TGTGCCACAGAACGGAACTATGGCTACACCTTC,CATERNYGYTF
many,NA,TRBV12-3/TRBV12-4,TRBJ1-4,TGTGCCAGCAGTAGTTTCAGTGAAAAACTGTTTTTT,CASSSFSEKLFF
few,TRBD1,TRBV30,TRBJ1-1,TGTGCCTGGAGCGACAGGGTAGAAGCTTTCTTT,CAWSDRVEAFF
NA,NA,TRBV7-9,TRBJ1-5,TGTGCCAGCAGCTTAGGACCGGGACAAAGCAATCAGCCCCAGCATTTT,CASSLGPGQSNQPQHF
NA,NA,TRBV28,TRBJ1-2,TGTGCCAGCGCCCGCGACCGCGCTAACTATGGCTACACCTTC,CASARDRANYGYTF
many,NA,TRBV30,TRBJ1-2,TGTGCCTGGACTGAGCTTTCCTATGGCTACACCTTC,CAWTELSYGYTF
NA,NA,TRBV2,TRBJ2-5,TGTGCCAGCACCCTGACTAACAGGGAGACCCAGTACTTC,CASTLTNRETQYF
few,NA,TRBV9,TRBJ1-1,TGTGCCAGCAGCGTAGGTGGCAGGGTAGTCGGGAACACTGAGGCTTTCTTT,CASSVGGRVVGNTEAFF
many,NA,TRBV12-3/TRBV12-4,TRBJ1-5,TGTGCCAGCAGGACCAGGGGGCCCCAGCATTTT,CASRTRGPQHF
NA,NA,TRBV10-3,TRBJ1-5,TGTGCCATCAACGGGGGGGTGGATCAGCCCCAGCATTTT,CAINGGVDQPQHF
NA,TRBD2,TRBV7-2,TRBJ2-6,TGTGCCAGCAGAACAGGGACTAGCTTTTCTGGGGCCAACGTCCTGACTTTC,CASRTGTSFSGANVLTF
NA,NA,TRBV20-1,TRBJ2-7,TGCAGTGCATTTGGGGGTGGGTCCTACGAGCAGTACTTC,CSAFGGGSYEQYF
many,NA,TRBV2,TRBJ1-1,TGTGCCAGCAGTGGAACACAGGACATGAACACTGAAGCTTTCTTT,CASSGTQDMNTEAFF
NA,NA,TRBV6-2/TRBV6-3,TRBJ1-2,TGTGCCAGCAGTTCCTCGACCGAATCAGGCTACACCTTC,CASSSSTESGYTF
NA,TRBD1,TRBV20-1,TRBJ2-7,TGCAGTGCGGTTACCGGGACAGGGGATTACGAGCAGTACTTC,CSAVTGTGDYEQYF
NA,TRBD2,TRBV2,TRBJ2-1,TGTGCCAGCTCGCTTAGCGGGAGCGCCAATGAGCAGTTCTTC,CASSLSGSANEQFF
NA,NA,TRBV6-2/TRBV6-3,TRBJ2-2,TGTGCCAGCAGTGAACTCGGGAGTGCCGGGGAGCTGTTTTTT,CASSELGSAGELFF
NA,TRBD1,TRBV29-1,TRBJ2-5,TGCAGCGTTGAAGACCCAGGGGGCTACCAAGAGACCCAGTACTTC,CSVEDPGGYQETQYF
NA,NA,TRBV10-2,TRBJ1-5,TGCGCCAGCAACACCGGGGAGTTCAATCAGCCCCAGCATTTT,CASNTGEFNQPQHF
few,NA,TRBV11-2,TRBJ1-5,TGTGCCAGCAGCGGGCAGGGGTTTAATCAGCCCCAGCATTTT,CASSGQGFNQPQHF
few,NA,TRBV18,TRBJ2-7,TGTGCCAGCTCAAACGAACGCACGGGCGAGCAGTACTTC,CASSNERTGEQYF
NA,NA,TRBV3-1,TRBJ1-2,TGTGCCAGCAGCCAAGGAGGACAGCCCAACTATGGCTACACCTTC,CASSQGGQPNYGYTF
NA,TRBD2,TRBV5-1,TRBJ2-5,TGCGCCAGCAGCTTGGTTGGCGGGAGCCCACAAGAGACCCAGTACTTC,CASSLVGGSPQETQYF
many,TRBD1,TRBV2,TRBJ1-5,TGTGCCAGCAGTGGACAGGGGGCTTTGGTTCAGCCCCAGCATTTT,CASSGQGALVQPQHF
NA,TRBD1,TRBV30,TRBJ1-5,TGTGCCTGGAGTTTCCGGGACAGGGGCCAGCCCCAGCATTTT,CAWSFRDRGQPQHF
NA,NA,TRBV11-3,TRBJ2-6,TGTGCCAGCAGCTTAGGACCCCGGGCTGGGGCCGACGTCCTGACTTTC,CASSLGPRAGADVLTF
NA,NA,TRBV6-5,TRBJ1-2,TGTGCCAGCAGTTCCCGGCGGGTTCGAGTACCCTATGGCTACACCTTC,CASSSRRVRVPYGYTF
NA,NA,TRBV29-1,TRBJ1-5,TGCAGCGTTGCCGGGGTACAAGGTCAGCCCCAGCATTTT,CSVAGVQGQPQHF
few,NA,TRBV20-1,TRBJ1-1,TGCAGTGCTAGTTTTGGTGAAGCTTTCTTT,CSASFGEAFF
NA,NA,TRBV3-1,TRBJ2-2,TGTGCCAGCAGCCAAGATAACAGGAAGAACACCGGGGAGCTGTTTTTT,CASSQDNRKNTGELFF
many,TRBD1,TRBV27,TRBJ1-1,TGTGCCAGCAGTCCTAGAAGACAGGGGAGTAGGACTGAAGCTTTCTTT,CASSPRRQGSRTEAFF
many,TRBD2,TRBV13,TRBJ2-7,TGTGCCAGCAGCCATAGCGGGATAAGGTTCGAGCAGTACTTC,CASSHSGIRFEQYF
NA,TRBD1,TRBV2,TRBJ2-1,TGTGCCAGCAGTCTCATATCGACAGGGGCTATCCCCTACAATGAGCAGTTCTTC,CASSLISTGAIPYNEQFF
NA,NA,TRBV18,TRBJ2-7,TGTGCCAGCTCACCGTCGGAGGCCGAGCAGTACTTC,CASSPSEAEQYF
NA,NA,TRBV5-1,TRBJ2-2,TGCGCCAGTGGGCAGGGGAAGACCACCGGGGAGCTGTTTTTT,CASGQGKTTGELFF
few,NA,TRBV12-3/TRBV12-4,TRBJ2-3,TGTGCCAGCAGTTTAGAGGCAGTCACAGATACGCAGTATTTT,CASSLEAVTDTQYF
NA,NA,TRBV11-2,TRBJ2-7,TGTGCCAGCAGCTTTGGGGCTAGCACCTACGAGCAGTACTTC,CASSFGASTYEQYF
many,TRBD2,TRBV6-5,TRBJ2-5,TGTGCCAGCAGTTACTCTGGATTAGCGGGAGAGACCCAGTACTTC,CASSYSGLAGETQYF
many,NA,TRBV10-3,TRBJ1-2,TGTGCCATCAGTACTGATCCGACATATCTCTATGGCTACACCTTC,CAISTDPTYLYGYTF
few,NA,TRBV29-1,TRBJ1-1,TGCAGCGTTGAGGGTGAAGCTTTCTTT,CSVEGEAFF
NA,NA,TRBV5-1,TRBJ2-5,TGCGCCAGCAGCCGATGGGCCAAACAAGAGACCCAGTACTTC,CASSRWAKQETQYF
NA,NA,TRBV20-1,TRBJ1-5,TGCAGTGCTAGTGCAGGGCGTCAGCCCCAGCATTTT,CSASAGRQPQHF